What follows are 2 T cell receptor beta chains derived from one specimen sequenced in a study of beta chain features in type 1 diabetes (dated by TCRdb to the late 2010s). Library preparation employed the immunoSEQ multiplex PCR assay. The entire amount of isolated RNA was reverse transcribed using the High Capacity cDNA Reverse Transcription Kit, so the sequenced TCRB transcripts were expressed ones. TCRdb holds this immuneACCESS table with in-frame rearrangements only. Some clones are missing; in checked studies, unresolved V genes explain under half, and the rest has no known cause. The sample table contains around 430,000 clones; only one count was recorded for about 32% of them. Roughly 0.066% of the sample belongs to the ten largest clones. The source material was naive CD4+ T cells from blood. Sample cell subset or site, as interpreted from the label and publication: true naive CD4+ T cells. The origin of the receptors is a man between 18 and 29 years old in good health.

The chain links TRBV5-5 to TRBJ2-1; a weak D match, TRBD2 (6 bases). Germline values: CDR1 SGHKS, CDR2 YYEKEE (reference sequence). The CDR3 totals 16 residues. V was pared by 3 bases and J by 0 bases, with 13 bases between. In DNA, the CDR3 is TGTGCCAGCAGCTGGGGACTGATGAGCTCCTACAATGAGCAGTTCTTC. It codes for CASSWGLMSSYNEQFF.

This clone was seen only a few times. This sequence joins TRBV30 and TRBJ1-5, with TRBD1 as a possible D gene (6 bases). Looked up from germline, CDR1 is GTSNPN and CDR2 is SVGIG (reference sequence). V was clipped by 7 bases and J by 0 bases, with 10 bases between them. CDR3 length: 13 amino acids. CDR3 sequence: CASQGDSNQPQHF. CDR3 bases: TGTGCCTCACAGGGAGATAGCAATCAGCCCCAGCATTTT. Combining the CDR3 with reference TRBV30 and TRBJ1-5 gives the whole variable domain SQTIHQWPATLVQPVGSPLSLECTVEGTSNPNLYWYRQAAGRGLQLLFYSVGIGQISSEVPQNLSASRPQDRQFILSSKKLLLSDSGFYLCASQGDSNQPQHFGDGTRLSIL.